The 15 T cell receptor beta chains below were found in one sample sequenced in a study of T cell responses to AZD1222 COVID-19 vaccine. Generated by immunoSEQ multiplex PCR, the TCRdb table keeps only in-frame clones and is missing some. The sample lists about 260,000 clones, 93% occurring once. Here the sequenced sample was peripheral blood, taken on day 0 of AZD1222 vaccination. The receptors originated from an adult in good health.

J is TRBJ1-2 and V is TRBV5-1; TRBD1 agrees at 8 bases. Germline V gene lookup returns CDR1 SGHRS and CDR2 YFSETQ. The length of the CDR3 is 13 residues. The V and J ends lost 4 bases and 8 bases, in that order; junction bases with no gene match: 7. CDR3 amino acids: CASSPGTGHGYTF. CDR3 DNA sequence: TGCGCCAGCAGCCCCGGGACAGGACACGGCTACACCTTC.

A single count supports this clone. The rearrangement joins TRBV9 to TRBJ1-5; D possibly corresponds to TRBD1 (6 bases). V was shortened by 4 bases and J by 3 bases, with 11 bases between the two germline ends. This CDR3 contains 14 residues. Germline CDR1 SGDLS, CDR2 YYNGEE. The CDR3 spells CASSLGADNQPQHF. The CDR3 region has the DNA TGTGCCAGCAGCCTGGGGGCGGACAATCAGCCCCAGCATTTT.

The chain has TRBV7-9 and TRBJ1-6, with 10 bases matching TRBD1. Trimming took 7 bases from V and 10 from J; bases not matched to a gene: 10. Germline CDR1 is SEHNR and CDR2 is FQNEAQ (reference sequence). This CDR3 has 15 amino acids. CDR3 DNA: TGTGCCAGCACCTCCTCCGGGACAGGGGTGTCACCCCTCCACTTT. Amino acids: CASTSSGTGVSPLHF. Full variable domain (missing parts from reference TRBV7-9 and TRBJ1-6): DTGVSQNPRHKITKRGQNVTFRCDPISEHNRLYWYRQTLGQGPEFLTYFQNEAQLEKSRLLSDRFSAERPKGSFSTLEIQRTEQGDSAMYLCASTSSGTGVSPLHFGNGTRLTVT.

The chain combines TRBV19 with TRBJ1-2; D remains ambiguous. V lost 4 bases, J lost 3 bases, and 15 bases lay in between. From germline, CDR1 is LNHDA and CDR2 SQIVND (reference sequence). The CDR3 contains 15 residues. As DNA, the CDR3 is TGTGCCAGTAGTACCTTCCTGGGGAGCGACTATGGCTACACCTTC. Its protein is CASSTFLGSDYGYTF.

The chain carries TRBV6-4 and TRBJ1-1; a weak D match, TRBD1 (5 bases). There are 16 residues in the CDR3. V dropped 7 bases and J dropped 1 base, with 19 bases sitting between them. Germline V gives CDR1 MRHNA, CDR2 SNTAGT. CDR3: CASKVEGSVGNTEAFF. For the CDR3, the DNA is TGTGCCAGCAAAGTGGAGGGGTCGGTGGGGAACACTGAAGCTTTCTTT.

The chain recombines TRBV25-1 with TRBJ2-3; a possible D gene is TRBD2 (7 bases). The CDR3 is made up of 16 amino acids. The V gene's germline CDR1 is MGHDK and CDR2 SYGVNS. Trimming removed 1 base at V and 1 base at J, with 12 bases between. CDR3 nucleotide sequence: TGTGCCAGCAGTGAATGGGGGGGCCGGGGCACAGATACGCAGTATTTT. This sequence encodes CASSEWGGRGTDTQYF.

The chain couples TRBV30 to TRBJ1-1; D ambiguous. V dropped 3 bases and J dropped 5 bases, with 13 bases sitting between them. Germline values: CDR1 GTSNPN, CDR2 SVGIG (reference sequence). CDR3 length equals 13 residues. This CDR3 reads CAWRKGPGTEAFF. CDR3 sequence (DNA): TGTGCCTGGAGGAAGGGCCCGGGGACTGAAGCTTTCTTT.

V and J are TRBV28 and TRBJ2-7; TRBD1 agrees at 7 bases. V lost 2 bases to trimming and J lost 2 bases; unmatched junction nucleotides: 6. Germline CDR1 MDHEN, CDR2 SYDVKM. CDR3 size: 15 residues. Written as DNA, the CDR3 is TGTGCCAGCAGTTTAGGGGACAGCCCCCCCTACGAGCAGTACTTC. It codes for CASSLGDSPPYEQYF.

The genes are TRBV10-1 and TRBJ1-1; D unclear. The germline V and J ends were trimmed by 3 bases and 8 bases, with 10 bases remaining between them. The CDR3 is 12 residues long. The germline CDR1 and CDR2 sequences are WNHNN and SYGVQD (reference sequence). The CDR3 bases are TGCGCCAGCAGTGACACGGGTCTAGAAGCTTTCTTT. Protein product: CASSDTGLEAFF.

In this sample, this clone turned up once. The chain couples TRBV4-3 to TRBJ1-1, with TRBD1 identical over 10 bases. Per the germline V gene, CDR1 is LGHNA and CDR2 is YSLEER. The CDR3 spans 16 residues. V lost 4 bases, J lost 4 bases, and 9 bases stayed unmatched. DNA for the CDR3: TGCGCCAGCAGCCTAATTTGGGGGGACAGGGGCACTGAAGCTTTCTTT. This codes for CASSLIWGDRGTEAFF.

The chain uses TRBV27 and TRBJ1-4; TRBD1 is a possible D gene (6 bases). Germline CDR1 is MNHEY and CDR2 is SMNVEV (reference sequence). The CDR3 extends over 13 amino acids. Deletions cut 6 bases from V and 4 bases from J, with 9 bases between. CDR3 DNA sequence: TGTGCCAGCAGCACAGGGTTTAATGAAAAACTGTTTTTT. This codes for CASSTGFNEKLFF.

V gene TRBV19 combines with J gene TRBJ2-7; tentative D call: TRBD2 (5 bases). Germline CDR1 reads LNHDA; CDR2 reads SQIVND (reference sequence). The CDR3 runs to 13 residues. Trimming shortened V by 4 bases and J by 3 bases, and 10 bases separated the two germline ends. CDR3 nucleotides: TGTGCCAGTAGTAACGAGGGTTACTACGAGCAGTACTTC. This codes for CASSNEGYYEQYF.

This clone was observed once. The chain links TRBV5-1 to TRBJ2-5; 9 positions match TRBD1. Losses at the gene ends were 4 bases for V and 4 bases for J; bases not matched to a gene: 8. Germline values: CDR1 SGHRS, CDR2 YFSETQ. This CDR3 contains 15 residues. For the CDR3, the DNA is TGCGCCAGCAGCCGGGACAGGGTAGTGGTAGAGACCCAGTACTTC. It specifies CASSRDRVVVETQYF.

The rearrangement joins TRBV3-1 (or the pseudogene TRBV3-2) to TRBJ2-2; possibly TRBD1 for D (7 bases). CDR1 and CDR2 (germline): LGHDT, YNNKEL (reference sequence). CDR3 length: 17 residues. Trimming left V 5 bases short and J 6 bases short, with 22 bases between. In nucleotides, the CDR3 is TGTGCCAGCAGCTCACGAATGGGACAGTCGGGGGCCGGGGAGCTGTTTTTT. Translation gives CASSSRMGQSGAGELFF.

Points on this clone: Other DNA sequences in the same sample also yield this CDR3. V gene TRBV12-3 or TRBV12-4 combines with J gene TRBJ2-5, with D possibly being TRBD1 or TRBD2 (5 bases each). V was cut by 1 base and J by 4 bases, with 7 bases left in between. This CDR3 is 13 amino acids long. The CDR3 bases are TGTGCCAGCAGTTTAGGAGGGGCAGAGACCCAGTACTTC. Translating it yields CASSLGGAETQYF.